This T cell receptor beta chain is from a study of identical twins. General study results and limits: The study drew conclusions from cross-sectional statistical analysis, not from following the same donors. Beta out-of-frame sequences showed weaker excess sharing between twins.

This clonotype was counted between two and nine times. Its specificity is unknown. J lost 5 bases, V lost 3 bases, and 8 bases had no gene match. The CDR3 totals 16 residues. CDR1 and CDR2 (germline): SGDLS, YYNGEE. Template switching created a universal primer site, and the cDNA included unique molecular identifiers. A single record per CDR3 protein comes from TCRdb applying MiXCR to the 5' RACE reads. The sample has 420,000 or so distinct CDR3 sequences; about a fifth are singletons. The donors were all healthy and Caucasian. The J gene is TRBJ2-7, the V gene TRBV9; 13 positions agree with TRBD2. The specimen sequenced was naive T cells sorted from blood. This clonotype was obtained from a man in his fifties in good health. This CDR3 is CASSARPTSGRDEQYF. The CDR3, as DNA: TGTGCCAGCAGCGCCCGTCCCACTAGCGGGAGGGACGAGCAGTACTTC.